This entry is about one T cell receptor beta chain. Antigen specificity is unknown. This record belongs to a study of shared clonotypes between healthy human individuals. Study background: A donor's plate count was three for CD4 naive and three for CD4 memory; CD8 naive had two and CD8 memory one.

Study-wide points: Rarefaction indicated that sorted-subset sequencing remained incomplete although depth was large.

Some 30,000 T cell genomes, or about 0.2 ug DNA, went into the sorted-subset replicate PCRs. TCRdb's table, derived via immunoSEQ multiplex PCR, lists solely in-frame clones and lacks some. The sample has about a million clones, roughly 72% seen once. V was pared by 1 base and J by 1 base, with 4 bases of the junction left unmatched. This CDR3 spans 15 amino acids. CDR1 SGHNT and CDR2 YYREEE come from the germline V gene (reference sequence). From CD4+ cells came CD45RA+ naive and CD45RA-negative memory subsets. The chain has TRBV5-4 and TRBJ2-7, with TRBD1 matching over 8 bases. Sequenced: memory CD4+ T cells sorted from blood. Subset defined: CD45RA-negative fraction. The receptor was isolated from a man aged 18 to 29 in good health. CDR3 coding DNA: TGTGCCAGCAGCTTGTCGGGGACAGGTTCCTACGAGCAGTACTTC. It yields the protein CASSLSGTGSYEQYF.